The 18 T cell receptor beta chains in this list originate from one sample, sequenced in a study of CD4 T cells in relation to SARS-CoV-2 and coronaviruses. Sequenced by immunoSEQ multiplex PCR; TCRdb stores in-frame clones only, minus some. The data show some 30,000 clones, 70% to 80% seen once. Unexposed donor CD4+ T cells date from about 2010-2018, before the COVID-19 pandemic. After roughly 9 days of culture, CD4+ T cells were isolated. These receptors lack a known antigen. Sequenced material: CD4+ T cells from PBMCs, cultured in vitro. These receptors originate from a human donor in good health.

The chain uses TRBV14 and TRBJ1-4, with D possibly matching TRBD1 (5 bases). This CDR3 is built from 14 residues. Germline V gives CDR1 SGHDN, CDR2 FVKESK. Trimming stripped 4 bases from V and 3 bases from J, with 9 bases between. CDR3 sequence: CASSPGTSNEKLFF. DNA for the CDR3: TGTGCCAGCAGCCCCGGGACCTCTAATGAAAAACTGTTTTTT.

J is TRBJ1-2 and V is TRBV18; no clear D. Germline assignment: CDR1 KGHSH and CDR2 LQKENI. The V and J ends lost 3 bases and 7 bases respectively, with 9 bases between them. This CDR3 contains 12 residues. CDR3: CASSPGQPGYTF. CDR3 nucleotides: TGTGCCAGCTCACCCGGGCAGCCTGGCTACACCTTC.

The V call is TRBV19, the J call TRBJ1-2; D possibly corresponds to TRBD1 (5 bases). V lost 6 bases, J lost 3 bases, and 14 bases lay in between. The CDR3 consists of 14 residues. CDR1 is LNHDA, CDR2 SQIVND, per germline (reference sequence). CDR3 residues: CASRHPRGDYGYTF. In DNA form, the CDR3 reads TGTGCCAGTAGGCACCCCCGGGGGGACTATGGCTACACCTTC.

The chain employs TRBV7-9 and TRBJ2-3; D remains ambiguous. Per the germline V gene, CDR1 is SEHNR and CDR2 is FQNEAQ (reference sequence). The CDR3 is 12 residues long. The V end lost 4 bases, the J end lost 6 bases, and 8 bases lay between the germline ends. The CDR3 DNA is TGTGCCAGCAGCTGGATTGCGGATACGCAGTATTTT. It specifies CASSWIADTQYF.

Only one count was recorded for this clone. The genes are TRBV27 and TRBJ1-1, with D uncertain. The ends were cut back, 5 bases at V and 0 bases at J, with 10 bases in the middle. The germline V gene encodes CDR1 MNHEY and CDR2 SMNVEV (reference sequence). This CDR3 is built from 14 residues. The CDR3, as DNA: TGTGCCAGCAGTATCACAGATGTGAACACTGAAGCTTTCTTT. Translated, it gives CASSITDVNTEAFF.

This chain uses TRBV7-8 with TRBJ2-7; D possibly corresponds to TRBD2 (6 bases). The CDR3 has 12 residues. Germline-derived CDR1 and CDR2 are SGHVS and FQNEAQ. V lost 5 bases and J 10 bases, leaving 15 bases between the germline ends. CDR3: CASSPGGARQYF. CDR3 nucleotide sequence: TGTGCCAGCAGCCCGGGCGGGGCACGTCAGTACTTC.

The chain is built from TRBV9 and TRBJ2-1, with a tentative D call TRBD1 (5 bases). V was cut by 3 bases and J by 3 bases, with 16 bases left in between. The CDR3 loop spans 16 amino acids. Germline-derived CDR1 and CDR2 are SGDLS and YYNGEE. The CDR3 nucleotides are TGTGCCAGCAGCGCACTCAGACAGAGCTACTACAATGAGCAGTTCTTC. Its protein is CASSALRQSYYNEQFF.

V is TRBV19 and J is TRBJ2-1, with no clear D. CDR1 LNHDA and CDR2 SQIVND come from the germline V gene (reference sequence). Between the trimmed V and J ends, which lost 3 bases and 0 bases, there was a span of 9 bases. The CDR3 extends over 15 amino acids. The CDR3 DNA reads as TGTGCCAGTAGTATGTCGGGTGGCTCCTACAATGAGCAGTTCTTC. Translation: CASSMSGGSYNEQFF.

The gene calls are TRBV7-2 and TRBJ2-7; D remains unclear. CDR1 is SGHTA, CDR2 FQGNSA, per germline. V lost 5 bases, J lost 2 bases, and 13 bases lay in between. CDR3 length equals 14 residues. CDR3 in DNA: TGTGCCAGCAGCGCGAGGACGGGTCCCTACGAGCAGTACTTC. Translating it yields CASSARTGPYEQYF.

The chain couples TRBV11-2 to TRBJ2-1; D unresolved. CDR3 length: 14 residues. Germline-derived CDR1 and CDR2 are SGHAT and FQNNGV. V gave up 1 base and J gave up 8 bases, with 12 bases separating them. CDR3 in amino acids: CASSLGPSGDEQFF. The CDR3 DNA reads TGTGCCAGCAGCTTAGGCCCTTCGGGCGATGAGCAGTTCTTC.

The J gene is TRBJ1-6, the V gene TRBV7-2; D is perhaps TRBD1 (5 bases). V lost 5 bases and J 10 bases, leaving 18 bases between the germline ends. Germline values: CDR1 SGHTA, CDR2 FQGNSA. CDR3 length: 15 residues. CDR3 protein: CASSSPGLRASPLHF. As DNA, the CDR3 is TGTGCCAGCAGCAGCCCGGGACTCCGGGCGTCACCCCTCCACTTT.

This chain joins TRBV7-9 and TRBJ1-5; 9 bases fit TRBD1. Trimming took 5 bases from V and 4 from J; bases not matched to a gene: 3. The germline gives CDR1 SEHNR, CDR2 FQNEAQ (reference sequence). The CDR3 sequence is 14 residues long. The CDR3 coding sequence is TGTGCCAGCAGCCCGGGGACAGGGAATCAGCCCCAGCATTTT. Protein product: CASSPGTGNQPQHF.

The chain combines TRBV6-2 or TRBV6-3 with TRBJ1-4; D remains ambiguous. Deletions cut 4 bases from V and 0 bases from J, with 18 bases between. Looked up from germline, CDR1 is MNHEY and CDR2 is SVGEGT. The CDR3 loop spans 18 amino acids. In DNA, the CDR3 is TGTGCCAGCAGTTGGGAGACCGGGATGGTCGCAACTAATGAAAAACTGTTTTTT. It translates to CASSWETGMVATNEKLFF.

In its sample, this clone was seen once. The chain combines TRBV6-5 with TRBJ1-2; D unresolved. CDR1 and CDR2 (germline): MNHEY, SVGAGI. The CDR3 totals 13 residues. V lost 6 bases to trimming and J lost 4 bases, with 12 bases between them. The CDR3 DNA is TGTGCCAGCAGGAGAGACGGGGTCTATGGCTACACCTTC. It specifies CASRRDGVYGYTF.

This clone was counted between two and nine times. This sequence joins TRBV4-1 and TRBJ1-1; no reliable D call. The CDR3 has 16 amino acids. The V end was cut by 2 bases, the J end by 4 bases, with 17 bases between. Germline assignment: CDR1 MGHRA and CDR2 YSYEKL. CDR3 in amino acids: CASSQYIFRGGTEAFF. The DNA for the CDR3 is TGCGCCAGCAGCCAATACATATTTCGGGGAGGCACTGAAGCTTTCTTT.

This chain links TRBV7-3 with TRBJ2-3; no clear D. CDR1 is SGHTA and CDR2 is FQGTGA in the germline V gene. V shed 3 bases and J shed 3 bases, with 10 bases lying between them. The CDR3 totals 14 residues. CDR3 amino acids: CASSFSHSTDTQYF. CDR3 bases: TGTGCCAGCAGCTTTTCCCACAGTACAGATACGCAGTATTTT.

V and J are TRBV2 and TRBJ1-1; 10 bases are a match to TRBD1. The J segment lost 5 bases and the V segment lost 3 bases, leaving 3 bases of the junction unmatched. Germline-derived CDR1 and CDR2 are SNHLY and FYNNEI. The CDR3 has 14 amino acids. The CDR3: CASSEGQGRTEAFF. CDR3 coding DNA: TGTGCCAGCAGTGAGGGACAGGGGAGAACTGAAGCTTTCTTT.

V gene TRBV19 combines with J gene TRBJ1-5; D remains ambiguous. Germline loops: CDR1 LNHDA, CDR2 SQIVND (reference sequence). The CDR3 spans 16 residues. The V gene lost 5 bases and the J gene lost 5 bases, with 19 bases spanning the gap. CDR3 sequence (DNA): TGTGCCAGTAGTTTGAACCCCACGGGGAACTATCAGCCCCAGCATTTT. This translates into CASSLNPTGNYQPQHF.